This T cell receptor (beta chain) was identified during a study of blood T cells in healthy people across ages. V trimming: 4 bases; J trimming: 4 bases; junction bases outside the gene matches: 8. Germline values: CDR1 DFQATT, CDR2 SNEGSKA (reference sequence). This CDR3 spans 14 amino acids. A second PCR, run for roughly 7 to 11 cycles, used a sample-barcoded 5' primer plus a J-beta primer mix. A template-switch adaptor containing 12 random nucleotides labeled each cDNA molecule. TCRdb re-called the 5' RACE reads with MiXCR, one entry per CDR3 protein. The repertoire has about 640,000 distinct CDR3 sequences, roughly 53% of them found once; the top ten carry 30% to 40%.

J is TRBJ1-2 and V is TRBV20-1; 8 positions agree with TRBD1. Sequencing was done on a sample of blood. The clonotype comes from a man aged 55 to 70 in good health. The CDR3 bases are TGCAGTGCTACGGACCCGGACAGGGCCTATGGCTACACCTTC. Amino acid sequence: CSATDPDRAYGYTF.